These 4 T cell receptor beta chains were all obtained from the same sample, sequenced in a study of blood T cell repertoires in COVID-19 (dated by TCRdb to between 2020 and 2021). Library generation was performed with the immunoSEQ multiplex PCR assay. Entries here come from immuneACCESS through TCRdb and include only in-frame sequences with V and J called. Some clones fail to appear in such tables; in the studies checked, an unresolved V gene covers under half of the shortfall, and the cause of the remainder is unknown. A total of 110,000 to 150,000 clones appear in this sample, approximately 86% of them only once. The leading ten clones occupy under 6% of the sample. Input material: peripheral blood. The receptors stem from a human donor in a cohort sampled during active COVID-19.

This clone was counted once. This chain links TRBV7-9 with TRBJ1-2; D not certain. CDR3 length equals 12 residues. Per germline, CDR1 SEHNR and CDR2 FQNEAQ (reference sequence). With 2 bases removed from V and 3 bases from J, the gap between germline ends came to 4 bases. This CDR3 reads CASSLTDYGYTF. CDR3 sequence (DNA): TGTGCCAGCAGCTTAACAGACTATGGCTACACCTTC.

The chain employs TRBV28 and TRBJ2-7; 9 bases align to TRBD1. The CDR3 consists of 15 residues. The J segment lost 3 bases and the V segment lost 5 bases, leaving 8 bases of the junction unmatched. Germline V gives CDR1 MDHEN, CDR2 SYDVKM. Here the CDR3 DNA reads TGTGCCAGCAGTCAACCGGACAGGGGACACTACGAGCAGTACTTC. Translating gives CASSQPDRGHYEQYF.

The gene calls are TRBV5-1 and TRBJ1-4; no reliable D call. Trimming cost V 7 bases and J 11 bases, with 18 bases left between them. CDR3 length equals 13 residues. CDR1 and CDR2 from the germline V gene are SGHRS and YFSETQ. The CDR3 here is CASSVTGAEKLFF. DNA for the CDR3: TGCGCCAGCTCCGTAACTGGAGCCGAGAAACTGTTTTTT.

The J gene is TRBJ2-1, the V gene TRBV27, with a possible D match to TRBD1 (5 bases). This CDR3 is built from 13 residues. Trimming removed 5 bases at V and 9 bases at J, with 14 bases between. Per the germline V gene, CDR1 is MNHEY and CDR2 is SMNVEV (reference sequence). Here the CDR3 reads CASSPGQSGEQFF. DNA of the CDR3: TGTGCCAGCAGTCCCGGACAATCGGGTGAGCAGTTCTTC.